This TCR beta chain is drawn from a study of T cell clonality in common variable immunodeficiency. Findings and caveats of the study: CVID subjects had higher TCRbeta clonality than healthy controls, most marked in about a third. CVID subjects shared fewer TCRbeta clones than healthy controls did.

This clone was recorded at least ten times. Its antigen is not identified. The read finishes 3 residues shy of the CDR3 end, and the germline J gene is used to complete it. Measured with immunoSEQ multiplex PCR; TCRdb has only the in-frame clones, and not every one. In total the sample includes about 52,000 clones, none of them seen once. Germline V lookup: CDR1 SGHVS, CDR2 FQNEAQ. V lost 3 bases, J lost 0 bases, and 9 bases lay in between. This CDR3 region has 15 residues. J is TRBJ2-1 and V is TRBV7-8, with a weak D call TRBD1 (6 bases). This clonotype was obtained from a person aged 18 to 75 in good health. Sequencing was performed on peripheral blood mononuclear cells. The CDR3 sequence: CASSFGQSSYNEQFF. CDR3 DNA (partial): TGTGCCAGCAGCTTTGGACAGAGCTCCTACAATGAG.